The next 16 T cell receptor beta chains were all read from a single sample in a study of T cell repertoires in cytomegalovirus infection (dated by TCRdb to between 2018 and 2020). These receptors are not linked to any known antigen. TCRdb shows the sequencer as Illumina HiSeq 1500. TCRdb reprocessed the public reads (quality trimming at Q25 with fastp, clone calling with MiXCR) and kept in-frame beta chains. One record per CDR3 amino acid sequence lists the most common genes and DNA. This sample comprises hundreds of thousands of distinct CDR3 sequences, less than 40% of them detected only once. The ten largest clones capture 11% to 15% of the sample. The treatment or condition tag for this specimen amounts to: in vitro stimulation with specific CMV peptide epitopes to enrich CMV-specific T cells. Source: cultured CD8+ T cells from PBMCs, taken from culture after CMV antigen stimulation. Receptors originate from a human donor in good health (CMV status not recorded). Some clones in this sample may be carry-over from other donors' samples.

This clonotype was seen ten or more times. The chain recombines TRBV7-9 with TRBJ1-5; no reliable D call. Germline V gene data show CDR1 as SEHNR and CDR2 as FQNEAQ (reference sequence). The CDR3 totals 15 residues. The V and J ends lost 3 bases and 0 bases respectively, with 9 bases between them. CDR3 in amino acids: CASSLTPYSNQPQHF. The CDR3 bases are TGTGCCAGCAGCTTGACACCTTATAGCAATCAGCCCCAGCATTTT. The full variable domain, its missing parts supplied by reference TRBV7-9 and TRBJ1-5, is DTGVSQNPRHKITKRGQNVTFRCDPISEHNRLYWYRQTLGQGPEFLTYFQNEAQLEKSRLLSDRFSAERPKGSFSTLEIQRTEQGDSAMYLCASSLTPYSNQPQHFGDGTRLSIL.

CDR3 in DNA: TGCGCCAGCAGCTACAGGGGGGAGCAGCCCCAGCATTTT. Its translation: CASSYRGEQPQHF. The rearrangement joins TRBV5-1 to TRBJ1-5, with 8 bases aligning to TRBD1. The junction had 3 bases not matched to a gene; V was cut back by 3 bases and J by 7 bases. The CDR3 has 13 amino acids. Per germline, CDR1 SGHRS and CDR2 YFSETQ.

The V gene is TRBV10-3, the J gene TRBJ2-1; 9 nucleotides align to TRBD2. CDR3 length equals 14 residues. The germline CDR1 and CDR2 sequences are ENHRY and SYGVKD. V lost 6 bases, J lost 3 bases, and 3 bases stayed unmatched. Written as DNA, the CDR3 is TGTGCCATCAGGGAGCGGGGGGACTACAATGAGCAGTTCTTC. Translation gives CAIRERGDYNEQFF.

The J gene is TRBJ2-7, the V gene TRBV7-6; TRBD1 matches 10 bases. Germline assignment: CDR1 SGHVS and CDR2 FNYEAQ. V lost 2 bases to trimming and J lost 5 bases; unmatched junction nucleotides: 6. The CDR3 loop spans 15 amino acids. CDR3 residues: CASSLSGQGIHEQYF. CDR3 DNA: TGTGCCAGCAGCTTATCGGGACAGGGGATACACGAGCAGTACTTC.

This clonotype turned up a few times. The gene calls are TRBV7-9 and TRBJ2-7, with 11 bases aligning to TRBD1. Germline lookup yields CDR1 SEHNR and CDR2 FQNEAQ (reference sequence). Trimming removed 5 bases from V and 4 bases from J; junction bases left unmatched: 7. The length of the CDR3 is 15 residues. For the CDR3, the DNA is TGTGCCAGCAGCCTCGGGGACAGGGGGTTTTACGAGCAGTACTTC. Encoded protein: CASSLGDRGFYEQYF.

This clonotype occurred a few times. The junction departs from germline at one end; a sequencing error may be responsible. The chain recombines TRBV11-3 with TRBJ1-1, with D unresolved. Germline V gene data show CDR1 as SGHNT and CDR2 as YENEEA. The CDR3 consists of 14 residues. The CDR3 coding sequence is TGTGCCAGTAGCTTAGGCGCAATGAACACTGAAGCTTTCTTT. The encoded protein is CASSLGAMNTEAFF.

The table lists this clonotype with many counts. The rearrangement uses TRBV28 and TRBJ1-5; perhaps TRBD1 as D (5 bases). Per the germline V gene, CDR1 is MDHEN and CDR2 is SYDVKM. This CDR3 is built from 13 residues. The V end lost 8 bases, the J end lost 6 bases, and 14 bases lay between the germline ends. For the CDR3, the DNA is TGTGCCAGCCTTGGGGGGGGTAGTCAGCCCCAGCATTTT. It translates to CASLGGGSQPQHF.

The V call is TRBV4-1, the J call TRBJ1-5, with TRBD1 identical over 8 bases. CDR3 length equals 14 residues. The germline V gene encodes CDR1 MGHRA and CDR2 YSYEKL. The ends lost 2 bases at V and 4 bases at J; junction bases unmatched: 1. The CDR3 here is CASSQRQGNQPQHF. The DNA of the CDR3 is TGCGCCAGCAGCCAACGACAGGGGAATCAGCCCCAGCATTTT.

The rearrangement links TRBV28 to TRBJ2-1; weak D call: TRBD2 (6 bases). Deletions cut 2 bases from V and 4 bases from J, with 12 bases between. Germline-derived CDR1 and CDR2 are MDHEN and SYDVKM. The CDR3 is 15 residues long. The CDR3, as DNA: TGTGCCAGCAGTTTACGGGCGGGGTGGTACAATGAGCAGTTCTTC. It yields the protein CASSLRAGWYNEQFF.

In this sample, this clonotype turned up a few times. The chain recombines TRBV4-2 with TRBJ2-6; TRBD1 is a possible D gene (5 bases). This CDR3 spans 18 amino acids. CDR1 and CDR2 (germline): LGHNA, YNFKEQ. Trimming stripped 0 bases from V and 0 bases from J, with 12 bases between. Written as DNA, the CDR3 is TGTGCCAGCAGCCAAGATAGCAGGGCCTACTCTGGGGCCAACGTCCTGACTTTC. This translates into CASSQDSRAYSGANVLTF.

The CDR3 DNA reads TGTGCCACCAGCCCAATGACAGGGGAGAACTATGGCTACACCTTC. Translated: CATSPMTGENYGYTF. The V call is TRBV15, the J call TRBJ1-2; 8 bases fit TRBD1. The CDR3 has 15 amino acids. In germline, CDR1 is LNHNV, CDR2 YYDKDF (reference sequence). V was pared by 5 bases and J by 2 bases, with 7 bases of the junction left unmatched.

The chain employs TRBV27 and TRBJ1-6; D gene uncertain. Trimming took 0 bases from V and 8 from J, leaving 5 bases between them. Germline assignment: CDR1 MNHEY and CDR2 SMNVEV (reference sequence). CDR3 size: 13 residues. The CDR3 reads CASSLSMDSPLHF. The DNA for the CDR3 is TGTGCCAGCAGTTTATCGATGGATTCACCCCTCCACTTT.

The V gene is TRBV28, the J gene TRBJ2-4; TRBD1 is a possible D gene (7 bases). This CDR3 contains 16 residues. Trimming removed 5 bases from V and 0 bases from J, with 14 bases in between. The germline CDR1 and CDR2 sequences are MDHEN and SYDVKM. The CDR3 DNA sequence: TGTGCCAGCAGTGCCTACAGGGGACTAGCCAAAAACATTCAGTACTTC. Translation: CASSAYRGLAKNIQYF. The variable domain in full, with the rest retrieved from reference TRBV28 and TRBJ2-4, is DVKVTQSSRYLVKRTGEKVFLECVQDMDHENMFWYRQDPGLGLRLIYFSYDVKMKEKGDIPEGYSVSREKKERFSLILESASTNQTSMYLCASSAYRGLAKNIQYFGAGTRLSVL.

The V gene is TRBV18, the J gene TRBJ1-3; D is unclear. This CDR3 is 21 amino acids long. With 3 bases removed from V and 3 bases from J, the gap between germline ends came to 30 bases. CDR1 and CDR2 (germline): KGHSH, LQKENI. The CDR3 reads CASSPTENPGNEWLYGNTIYF. The DNA of the CDR3 is TGTGCCAGCTCACCCACCGAGAACCCGGGGAACGAGTGGCTATATGGAAACACCATATATTTT.

CDR3: CASSQRGTNSGANVLTF. As DNA, the CDR3 is TGTGCCAGCAGCCAGCGGGGGACAAACTCTGGGGCCAACGTCCTGACTTTC. The chain couples TRBV3-1 to TRBJ2-6, with D maybe TRBD2 (7 bases). This CDR3 region has 17 residues. The V and J ends lost 3 bases and 0 bases respectively, with 12 bases between them. Looked up from germline, CDR1 is LGHDT and CDR2 is YNNKEL (reference sequence).

The chain employs TRBV6-5 and TRBJ2-3; 11 bases are a match to TRBD2. Trimming cost V 5 bases and J 2 bases; bases outside gene matches: 12. Germline V gene sequence: CDR1 MNHEY, CDR2 SVGAGI. CDR3 length: 18 residues. The CDR3 nucleotides read TGTGCCAGCAGTCTTAAGATGGGACTAGCGGAGGCCACAGATACGCAGTATTTT. Translated: CASSLKMGLAEATDTQYF.